This T cell receptor (beta chain) was recorded in a study of blood T cell repertoires in COVID-19. Germline CDR1 is MGHDK and CDR2 is SYGVNS. V was shortened by 5 bases and J by 4 bases, with 17 bases between the two germline ends. This CDR3 is 15 amino acids long. Profiled with immunoSEQ multiplex PCR; TCRdb holds only in-frame clones, not every one. The table has about 310,000 clones, roughly 89% seen once. The chain uses TRBV25-1 and TRBJ2-5; D may be TRBD2 (6 bases). This clonotype was sampled from a woman between 18 and 30 years old who had recovered from COVID-19. The sample consisted of PBMCs or T cells enriched from blood (not recorded which). CDR3 sequence reads: CASSQLPGVPETQYF. The DNA for the CDR3 is TGTGCCAGCAGTCAACTTCCGGGGGTCCCAGAGACCCAGTACTTC.